The source of this TCR beta chain is a study of cytomegalovirus exposure and HLA in healthy donors listed by TCRdb under 2017. The study in broad terms: An earlier analysis of some 620 of the donors reported 250 to 300 Gb of sequence data and 90 million to 120 million unique TCR beta sequences obtained from roughly 170 million T cells. Approximately 330 gigabases of sequencing data and tens of millions of unique TCR sequences made up an early release that covered some 640 HLA-typed donors. Of the approximately 370 genotyped donors, 65% to 90% were placed in the genetic ancestry cluster associated with self-reported Caucasian donors. The study aimed to test whether cataloging public T cell receptors could reveal signatures of past pathogen exposure. The T cell repertoires of some 700 subjects were profiled by immunosequencing and related to cytomegalovirus serostatus. In addition to the first cohort of roughly 670 subjects, a separate validation cohort of about 120 different subjects was used. The study combined high-throughput TCR immunosequencing, statistical association of individual TCRs with disease status, and machine learning to predict cytomegalovirus infection status. A later analysis re-examined previously published TCR beta repertoires from 610 or so donors and added high-resolution HLA genotyping to investigate patterns of TCR occurrence. The later analysis used no new phenotypic data to find candidate immune exposures, relying instead on TCR beta sequences and their occurrence across donors. To decide whether each TCR beta V gene segment behaved as functional or pseudogenic, an earlier analysis of some 600 of the donors relied on high-throughput TCR beta sequencing. Alongside the repertoire data, information on donor age, sex, ethnicity and CMV serostatus was compiled. A later genetic analysis took genome-wide SNP genotypes for about three fifths of the roughly 700 donors and used that subset as a discovery cohort. Every repertoire in the discovery cohort had been generated on one and the same sequencing platform. Both class I and class II loci were covered by HLA typing, at four-digit resolution. Typing coverage varied by locus: roughly 629-630 donors for A, B, C, DRB1 and DQB1; around 560 for DQA1; more than 600 for DPA1; some 470 for DPB1. A handful of DR-DQ haplotypes were treated as single units for association and clustering because of strong linkage in the cohort. Among about 400 genotyped donors of the cohort, an average of about 240,000 unique TCR beta nucleotide sequences was sequenced per donor, of which about 18% were non-productive. General conclusions and limits of the study: Because counts were too low, 15 to 20 rarely observed V segments, including chromosome 9 orphons, were excluded from the earlier analysis of several hundred of the donors. A further reported finding was that TCR beta sequences accurately predicted the HLA-A and HLA-B alleles for most subjects in the first cohort. Because HLA typing was unavailable for some donors at each locus, only the typed subset was used in association tests. V-gene and J-gene trimming of TCR beta chains was associated with a missense DCLRE1C variant in a later genetic analysis, and the association was replicated in an independent cohort. Most CMV-associated TCR beta chains appeared to be HLA-restricted in a later analysis, and the HLA associations seemed to be driven largely by CMV exposure. Correlated functional status among segregating V segments might be attributable to linkage disequilibrium, but an unknown experimental factor could not be ruled out. In a later analysis, HLA-associated TCR beta chains were found to be more clonally expanded and to have lower generation probabilities than equally common non-associated chains. The cohort was sequenced for TCR beta chains only, and without alpha or paired-chain data the features that could be detected were limited. Most TCR sequences were seen in very few donors, while some public TCRs were found in many individuals. The authors suggested that the approach could potentially be generalized to other disease states and immunological phenotypes. CMV serostatus was the only immune exposure information available for the cohort. According to a later analysis, TCR association rates differed among HLA loci, with DRB1 alleles showing the most associated TCRs and HLA-C alleles showing the fewest. A cluster of highly shared sequence variants was judged likely to represent a technical artifact of the sequencing pipeline. Sequencing depth was assumed to be roughly uniform across donors in the presence/absence analyses, though that assumption may not hold. In a later analysis, several top co-occurrence clusters were reported to appear linked to parvovirus B19, influenza, CMV and Epstein-Barr virus. A total of fewer than 200 TCR beta chains were listed by the study as associated with cytomegalovirus. Three of the identified cytomegalovirus-associated TCR beta chains were confirmed in vitro to be specific for cytomegalovirus antigens. An earlier analysis of approximately 570 of the donors showed that most TCR beta V segments appeared in productive rearrangements either about 87% or about 30% of the time, which broadly matched IMGT annotations. A later analysis associated about 17,000 TCR beta sequences with specific HLA alleles at a false discovery rate of 0.05. Cytomegalovirus status was reported to be diagnosed by the classifier with high specificity and sensitivity in both the original and validation cohorts. In a later genetic analysis, fewer N-insertions in productive TCRs were reported among donors in an Asian-associated ancestry cluster than the roughly 640-donor mean. When HLA alleles, especially DR and DQ, strongly co-occurred, TCR associations were difficult to assign to individual alleles.

The cohort was made up of roughly 670 healthy bone marrow donors. All cohort members were sampled while nominally healthy, although unrecorded immune exposures were likely present. The donor was CMV seronegative and was included in the group of under 450 seronegative cohort members. A peripheral blood sample was collected from each donor, and TCR beta sequencing was performed on peripheral blood mononuclear cells. The Qiagen DNeasy Blood Extraction Kit was used to extract genomic DNA from the blood cell samples. There are a few counts of this clone. This clone's antigen is unknown. The record has no base qualities; no much larger clone is one base away. The library was made by the immunoSEQ multiplex PCR assay. A mixture of 60 forward primers for TCR Vbeta segments and 13 reverse primers for TCR Jbeta segments was used in the multiplex PCR. The CDR3 region of rearranged TCR beta genes was amplified from genomic DNA with a multiplex PCR assay. On the Illumina HiSeq System, the amplified TCR beta libraries were sequenced as 87-base-pair reads. The authors' analysis ran thus. A later analysis tallied about 77 million unique TCR beta chains across the 600 to 700 repertoires, and about 12 million of those chains were shared by two or more donors. Raw reads were error-corrected and collapsed into unique sequences by a nearest-neighbor algorithm in which closely related sequences were merged to remove PCR and sequencing errors. Alignment of CDR3 sequences to IMGT reference sequences was used to assign V, D and J gene segments. For a sequence to be retained, a match of at least six nucleotides to both a V gene segment and a J gene segment was required. Rearrangements were classified as productive when the CDR3 lacked stop codons and remained in frame with V and J, and all other rearrangements were classified as non-productive. Following IMGT convention, CDR3 was defined as the stretch from the second conserved V-encoded cysteine up to the conserved J-encoded phenylalanine. The earlier analysis of 450 to 750 of the donors excluded any sequence lacking an unambiguous match to a single V gene segment. An earlier analysis of over 450 of the donors classified V segments as functional when productive rearrangements were above 56.7% and as segregating when the standard deviation between donors was above 5%. A statistical classification framework was built to diagnose cytomegalovirus status from the catalog of TCR beta chain sequences. V and J gene assignment, in a later analysis, came from comparing TCR nucleotide sequences with IMGT/GENE-DB human TR gene sequences. A later analysis assigned CDR3 sequences and most-parsimonious VDJ recombination scenarios with the TCRdist pipeline. In a later analysis, each TCR beta chain was defined by its CDR3 amino acid sequence together with its V-gene family, and reads without a unique V-gene family were excluded. In a later analysis, fewer than 600 highly shared, low-generation-probability nucleotide sequences were removed to address suspected cross-contamination and a sequencing artifact. For each public chain, a later analysis derived a clonal expansion index from normalized ranks of inferred template counts within each repertoire. Generation probabilities in a later analysis came from a VDJ recombination model fitted to out-of-frame rearrangements, and those results were checked against IGoR. In a later analysis, hypergeometric tests were used to score TCR-TCR, TCR-HLA and TCR-CMV co-occurrence, with a repertoire-size bias correction applied to TCR pairs. False discovery rates were estimated in a later analysis by permuting HLA or CMV assignments 20 times. A later analysis grouped co-occurring TCRs with DBSCAN, adding TCRdist sequence similarity when clustering within HLA-allele-positive subsets. Repertoires with fewer than 30,000 or more than 120,000 public chains, plus five repertoires with anomalous nucleotide sharing, were excluded from co-occurrence clustering. As stored in TCRdb, this immuneACCESS dataset retains in-frame rearrangements with V and J assigned. A fraction of the clones does not appear; measured against another copy, unresolved V genes explain less than half of the discrepancy, and the remainder lacks a known reason. The V and J calls and the clone size are those of that table, but D and trimming were determined from the DNA. This sample has some 190,000 clones in its table, and roughly 82% of those were observed once. Approximately 1.4% of the sample comes from the top ten.

The sequencing input was PBMCs. This TCR came from a man aged 40-49 years in good health and CMV-seronegative.

The DNA sequence is as follows: TGTGCCAGCAGCCAAGAACCCACCCAGCGGGGGGGGGACACCGGGGAGCTGTTTTTT. This encodes CASSQEPTQRGGDTGELFF. Here the chain combines TRBV14 and TRBJ2-2; the central 10 bases match TRBD2. Germline trimming amounts to 0 bases on V and 3 bases on J, with 10 as the count of junction bases outside the gene matches. The CDR1 and CDR2 encoded by the germline V gene are SGHDN and FVKESK. Taken from cysteine to phenylalanine, the CDR3 has 19 residues. Only the CDR3 DNA stays, 57 bases, in frame from base 1.